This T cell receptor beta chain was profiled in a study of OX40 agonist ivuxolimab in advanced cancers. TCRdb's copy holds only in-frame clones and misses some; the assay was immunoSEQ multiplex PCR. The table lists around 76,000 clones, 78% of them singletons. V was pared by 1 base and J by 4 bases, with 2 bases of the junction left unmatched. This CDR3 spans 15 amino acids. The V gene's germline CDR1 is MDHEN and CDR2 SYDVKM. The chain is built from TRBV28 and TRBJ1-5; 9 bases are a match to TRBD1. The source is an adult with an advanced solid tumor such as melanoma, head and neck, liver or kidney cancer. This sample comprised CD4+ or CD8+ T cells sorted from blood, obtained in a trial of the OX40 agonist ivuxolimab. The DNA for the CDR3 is TGTGCCAGCAGTTTATCGGGGACAGGGAATCAGCCCCAGCATTTT. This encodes CASSLSGTGNQPQHF.